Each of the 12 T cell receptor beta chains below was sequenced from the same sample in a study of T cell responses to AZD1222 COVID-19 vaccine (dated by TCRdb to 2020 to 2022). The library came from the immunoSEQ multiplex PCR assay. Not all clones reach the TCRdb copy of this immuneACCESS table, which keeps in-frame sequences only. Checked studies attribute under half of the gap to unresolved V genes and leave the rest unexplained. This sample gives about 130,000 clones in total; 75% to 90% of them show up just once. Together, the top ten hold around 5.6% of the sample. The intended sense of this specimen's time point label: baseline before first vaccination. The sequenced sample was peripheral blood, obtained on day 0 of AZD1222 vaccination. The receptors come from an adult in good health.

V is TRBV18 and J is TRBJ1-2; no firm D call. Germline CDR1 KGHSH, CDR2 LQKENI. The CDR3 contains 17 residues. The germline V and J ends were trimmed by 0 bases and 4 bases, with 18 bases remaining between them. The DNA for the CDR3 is TGTGCCAGCTCACCACCGGATCCCCGCCGCCACCTCTATGGCTACACCTTC. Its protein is CASSPPDPRRHLYGYTF.

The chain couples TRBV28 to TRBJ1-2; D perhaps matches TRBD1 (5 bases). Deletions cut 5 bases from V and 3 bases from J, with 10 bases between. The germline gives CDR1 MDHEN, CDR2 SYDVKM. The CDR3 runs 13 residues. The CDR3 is CASSRDGDYGYTF. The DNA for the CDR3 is TGTGCCAGCAGTCGGGACGGGGACTATGGCTACACCTTC.

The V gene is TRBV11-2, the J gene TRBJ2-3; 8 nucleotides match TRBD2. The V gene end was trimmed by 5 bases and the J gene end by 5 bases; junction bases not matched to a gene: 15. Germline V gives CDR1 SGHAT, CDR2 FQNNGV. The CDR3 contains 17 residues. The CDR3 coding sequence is TGTGCCAGCAGCCACATAGTGGGGACTAGGGAAGGAGATACGCAGTATTTT. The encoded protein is CASSHIVGTREGDTQYF.

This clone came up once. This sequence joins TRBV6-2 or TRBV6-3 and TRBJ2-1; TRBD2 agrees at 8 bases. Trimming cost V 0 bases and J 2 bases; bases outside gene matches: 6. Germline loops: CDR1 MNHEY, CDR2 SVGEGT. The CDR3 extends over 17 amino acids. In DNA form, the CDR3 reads TGTGCCAGCAGTTACTCGCCCGCGGGGGGACCCTACAATGAGCAGTTCTTC. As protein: CASSYSPAGGPYNEQFF.

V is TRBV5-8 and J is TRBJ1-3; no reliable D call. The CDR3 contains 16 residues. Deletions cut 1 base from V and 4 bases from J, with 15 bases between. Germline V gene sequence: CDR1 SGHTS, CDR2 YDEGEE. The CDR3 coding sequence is TGTGCCAGCAGCTTGACGACACTACGGCTGGGAAACACCATATATTTT. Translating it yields CASSLTTLRLGNTIYF.

CDR3 DNA sequence: TGTGCCAGTAGTATTAGCAGTGGATATGGCTACACCTTC. Translated, it gives CASSISSGYGYTF. The chain combines TRBV19 with TRBJ1-2; D not certain. Trimming took 3 bases from V and 5 from J, leaving 10 bases between them. The length of the CDR3 is 13 residues. CDR1 is LNHDA and CDR2 is SQIVND in the germline V gene (reference sequence).

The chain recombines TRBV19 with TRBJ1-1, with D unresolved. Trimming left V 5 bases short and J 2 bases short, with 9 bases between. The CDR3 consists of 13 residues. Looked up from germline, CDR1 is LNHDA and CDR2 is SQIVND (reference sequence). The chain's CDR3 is CASSEAGNTEAFF. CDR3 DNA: TGTGCCAGTAGTGAAGCGGGAAACACTGAAGCTTTCTTT.

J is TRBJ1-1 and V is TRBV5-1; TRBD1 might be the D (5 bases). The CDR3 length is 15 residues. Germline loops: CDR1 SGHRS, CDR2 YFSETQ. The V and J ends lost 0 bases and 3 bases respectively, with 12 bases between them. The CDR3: CASSLGYEGHTEAFF. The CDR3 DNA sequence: TGCGCCAGCAGCTTGGGTTACGAGGGGCACACTGAAGCTTTCTTT.

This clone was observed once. DNA of the CDR3: TGTGCCAGCAGCTTAATAGGGCCTGGGACGACTGAAGCTTTCTTT. Translation: CASSLIGPGTTEAFF. This sequence joins TRBV7-3 and TRBJ1-1, with D possibly matching TRBD1 (5 bases). Germline CDR1 reads SGHTA; CDR2 reads FQGTGA. This CDR3 is 15 amino acids long. The V end was cut by 1 base, the J end by 5 bases, with 14 bases between.

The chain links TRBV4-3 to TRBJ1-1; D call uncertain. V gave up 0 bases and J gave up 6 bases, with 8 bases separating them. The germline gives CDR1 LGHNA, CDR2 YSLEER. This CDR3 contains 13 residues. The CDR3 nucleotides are TGCGCCAGCAGCCAAGAAAGGTGGGCTGAAGCTTTCTTT. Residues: CASSQERWAEAFF.

The CDR3: CASSLWEGTEAFF. The CDR3 nucleotides read TGTGCCAGCAGTTTATGGGAAGGGACTGAAGCTTTCTTT. This chain links TRBV27 with TRBJ1-1; no firm D call. Germline CDR1 reads MNHEY; CDR2 reads SMNVEV (reference sequence). This CDR3 has 13 amino acids. The V gene lost 1 base and the J gene lost 5 bases, with 8 bases spanning the gap.

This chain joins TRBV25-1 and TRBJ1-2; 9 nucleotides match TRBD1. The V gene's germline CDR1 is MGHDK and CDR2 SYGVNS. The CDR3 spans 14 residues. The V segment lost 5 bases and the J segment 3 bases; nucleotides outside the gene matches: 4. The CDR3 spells CASSRDREDYGYTF. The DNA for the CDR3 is TGTGCCAGCAGTAGGGACAGGGAAGACTATGGCTACACCTTC.